The next 7 T cell receptor beta chains were all read from a single sample in a study of response to subunit inactivated influenza vaccine. TCRdb redid the calling of the RT-PCR reads with MiXCR, one entry per CDR3 protein. The sample records about 520,000 distinct CDR3 sequences, about 25% being singletons. Sample: CD4+ T cells sorted from PBMCs, taken less than 6 days after vaccination. Receptor source: a man over 45 who received an inactivated influenza vaccine.

This clonotype has more than one count but fewer than ten. This chain links TRBV20-1 with TRBJ1-1; possible D gene TRBD1, 5 bases. The CDR3 totals 13 residues. V lost 6 bases, J lost 10 bases, and 21 bases lay in between. Looked up from germline, CDR1 is DFQATT and CDR2 is SNEGSKA (reference sequence). The CDR3 reads CSAPDNPTGVAFF. CDR3 coding DNA: TGCAGTGCCCCGGACAACCCTACCGGGGTAGCTTTCTTT.

This chain joins TRBV29-1 and TRBJ1-1; D may be TRBD1 (6 bases). Trimming took off 5 bases at V and 0 bases at J, with 7 bases between the two ends. This CDR3 has 12 residues. Germline V gene lookup returns CDR1 SQVTM and CDR2 ANQGSEA. In nucleotides, the CDR3 is TGCAGCGTTAGGGGGATGAACACTGAAGCTTTCTTT. This gives the protein CSVRGMNTEAFF. Looking up the rest from reference TRBV29-1 and TRBJ1-1 gives the full variable domain: SAVISQKPSRDICQRGTSLTIQCQVDSQVTMMFWYRQQPGQSLTLIATANQGSEATYESGFVIDKFPISRPNLTFSTLTVSNMSPEDSSIYLCSVRGMNTEAFFGQGTRLTVV.

The chain carries TRBV3-1 and TRBJ2-1; the match to TRBD1 covers 9 bases. CDR1 and CDR2 (germline): LGHDT, YNNKEL (reference sequence). With V trimmed by 4 bases and J by 7 bases, 8 bases remained unmatched. There are 15 residues in the CDR3. CDR3 protein: CASSPGQGRLNEQFF. The CDR3 nucleotides are TGTGCCAGCAGCCCGGGACAGGGAAGATTGAATGAGCAGTTCTTC.

The V call is TRBV20-1, the J call TRBJ2-3; the D gene is possibly TRBD1 (6 bases). The CDR3 runs 13 residues. The ends were cut back, 4 bases at V and 5 bases at J, with 13 bases in the middle. Germline V gives CDR1 DFQATT, CDR2 SNEGSKA (reference sequence). This chain's CDR3 is CSAINRVEDTQYF. Written as DNA, the CDR3 is TGCAGTGCTATCAACAGGGTTGAAGATACGCAGTATTTT.

This clonotype was found a few times. V is TRBV28 and J is TRBJ1-2; 7 bases match TRBD1. Trimming took 5 bases from V and 4 from J; bases not matched to a gene: 13. The CDR3 covers 16 residues. Germline V lookup: CDR1 MDHEN, CDR2 SYDVKM. The CDR3 DNA follows: TGTGCCAGCAGTCCGGGACAGCCGTCAGCCATCTATGGCTACACCTTC. As protein: CASSPGQPSAIYGYTF.

The chain joins TRBV5-5 to TRBJ2-3; D perhaps matches TRBD2 (6 bases). CDR1 SGHKS and CDR2 YYEKEE come from the germline V gene (reference sequence). The CDR3 has 16 residues. Trimming pared 5 bases from V and 1 base from J, leaving 17 bases between. CDR3 protein: CASSGGWASGTDTQYF. The CDR3 bases are TGTGCCAGCAGTGGAGGTTGGGCTAGCGGCACAGATACGCAGTATTTT.

This clonotype turned up a few times. V gene TRBV5-6 combines with J gene TRBJ2-5; perhaps TRBD1 as D (6 bases). V was clipped by 3 bases and J by 2 bases, with 14 bases between them. Germline V gives CDR1 SGHDT, CDR2 YYEEEE. CDR3 length equals 15 residues. The CDR3 sequence is CASSYRTGIQETQYF. CDR3 coding DNA: TGTGCCAGCAGCTATAGAACAGGGATTCAAGAGACCCAGTACTTC.